Shown below are 16 T cell receptor beta chains from a single sample sequenced in a study of somatic mutations in cytotoxic T cells in rheumatoid arthritis. Repertoires were generated with immunoSEQ multiplex PCR, while TCRdb's copy carries only in-frame clones and drops some. Found here are tens of thousands of clones, around 80% of them singletons; the top ten hold 3.2%. The sequencing sample was made of CD8+ T cells sorted from blood. The receptors shown here come from a man aged 35 to 55 in good health.

The rearrangement uses TRBV6-6 and TRBJ2-7, with unresolved D. The CDR3 is made up of 13 amino acids. Trimming stripped 6 bases from V and 1 base from J, with 10 bases between. Germline V gives CDR1 MNHNY, CDR2 SVGAGI (reference sequence). The CDR3 here is CASRPDISYEQYF. The CDR3 DNA is TGTGCCAGCAGACCCGACATTTCCTACGAGCAGTACTTC.

The chain joins TRBV27 to TRBJ2-7; 10 positions match TRBD1. Germline V gene lookup returns CDR1 MNHEY and CDR2 SMNVEV (reference sequence). Trimming took 5 bases from V and 6 from J; bases not matched to a gene: 13. The CDR3 spans 16 residues. DNA for the CDR3: TGTGCCAGCAGTCTCCTTCCGGGACAGGGGTCCCTCGAGCAGTACTTC. It specifies CASSLLPGQGSLEQYF.

The gene calls are TRBV4-3 and TRBJ2-1, with a weak D call TRBD1 (6 bases). The CDR3 is 15 amino acids. Deletions cut 6 bases from V and 6 bases from J, with 18 bases between. Germline CDR1 LGHNA, CDR2 YSLEER. Here the CDR3 reads CASSPGTSWANEQFF. Written as DNA, the CDR3 is TGCGCCAGCAGTCCCGGGACATCCTGGGCCAATGAGCAGTTCTTC.

With respect to this clone: The sample contains more than one DNA sequence encoding this CDR3. CDR3 region: CASRGGEQYF. The DNA for the CDR3 is TGTGCCAGCCGAGGGGGCGAGCAGTACTTC. The chain employs TRBV28 and TRBJ2-7; D might be TRBD1 (6 bases). CDR1 is MDHEN and CDR2 is SYDVKM in the germline V gene. V dropped 8 bases and J dropped 6 bases, with 8 bases sitting between them. This CDR3 has 10 amino acids.

V and J are TRBV7-9 and TRBJ2-2; maybe TRBD2 (6 bases). V was cut by 5 bases and J by 5 bases, with 18 bases left in between. Germline loops: CDR1 SEHNR, CDR2 FQNEAQ (reference sequence). The CDR3 is 16 amino acids. CDR3 DNA sequence: TGTGCCAGCAGCCCAGGCGGGGAGGCTAGGACCGGGGAGCTGTTTTTT. It encodes CASSPGGEARTGELFF.

The chain is built from TRBV6-5 and TRBJ2-7; D possibly corresponds to TRBD1 (5 bases). Germline V gene data show CDR1 as MNHEY and CDR2 as SVGAGI. The V end lost 7 bases, the J end lost 0 bases, and 13 bases lay between the germline ends. The CDR3 contains 14 residues. The CDR3 protein is CASTPTVISYEQYF. CDR3 DNA sequence: TGTGCCAGCACCCCGACAGTAATCTCCTACGAGCAGTACTTC.

The gene calls are TRBV11-2 and TRBJ1-2; D remains ambiguous. The V and J ends lost 2 bases and 8 bases respectively, with 12 bases between them. This CDR3 has 13 residues. Germline V gives CDR1 SGHAT, CDR2 FQNNGV. CDR3 coding DNA: TGTGCCAGCAGCTTAAACCTCGGACTGGGCTACACCTTC. Its translation: CASSLNLGLGYTF. The entire variable domain, with the rest obtained from reference TRBV11-2 and TRBJ1-2, is as follows: EAGVAQSPRYKIIEKRQSVAFWCNPISGHATLYWYQQILGQGPKLLIQFQNNGVVDDSQLPKDRFSAERLKGVDSTLKIQPAKLEDSAVYLCASSLNLGLGYTFGSGTRLTVV.

This clone has a handful of counts. J is TRBJ2-1 and V is TRBV29-1; TRBD1 aligns across 9 bases. The V gene end was trimmed by 6 bases and the J gene end by 4 bases; junction bases not matched to a gene: 7. Germline V lookup: CDR1 SQVTM, CDR2 ANQGSEA. The CDR3 covers 14 residues. In DNA, the CDR3 is TGCAGCGTCACCCGGACAGGGGATTACAATGAGCAGTTCTTC. Translating gives CSVTRTGDYNEQFF.

This clone has only one observation. The chain uses TRBV11-2 and TRBJ2-1; a weak D match, TRBD2 (6 bases). The germline CDR1 and CDR2 sequences are SGHAT and FQNNGV. The CDR3 has 17 amino acids. Trimming left V 5 bases short and J 1 base short, with 18 bases between. CDR3 amino acids: CASSPSPAEGSYNEQFF. The CDR3 DNA sequence: TGTGCCAGCAGCCCCTCCCCAGCGGAGGGATCCTACAATGAGCAGTTCTTC.

The rearrangement links TRBV20-1 to TRBJ2-1; D unresolved. The CDR3 length is 10 residues. The V gene lost 5 bases and the J gene lost 10 bases, with 9 bases spanning the gap. The germline CDR1 and CDR2 sequences are DFQATT and SNEGSKA (reference sequence). The CDR3 coding sequence is TGCAGTGCTGAAATGTGGGAGCAGTTCTTC. This codes for CSAEMWEQFF.

The V gene is TRBV19, the J gene TRBJ2-7; no clear D. The CDR3 loop spans 14 amino acids. Germline V gives CDR1 LNHDA, CDR2 SQIVND (reference sequence). The V and J ends lost 5 bases and 2 bases respectively, with 13 bases between them. CDR3 region: CASSDIGATYEQYF. The DNA of the CDR3 is TGTGCCAGTAGTGACATAGGAGCCACCTACGAGCAGTACTTC.

The V gene is TRBV29-1, the J gene TRBJ2-7; TRBD2 matches 14 bases. From germline, CDR1 is SQVTM and CDR2 ANQGSEA. The CDR3 contains 14 residues. J gave up 6 bases and V 3 bases, and 4 bases lay outside the gene matches. The CDR3 DNA reads TGCAGCGTTGAGGGGGGACTAGCGGGAGCCGAGCAGTACTTC. This gives the protein CSVEGGLAGAEQYF.

This clone has just one count. The chain combines TRBV7-2 with TRBJ1-2; TRBD1 matches 7 bases. Trimming took 5 bases from V and 6 from J; bases not matched to a gene: 9. CDR3 length: 14 amino acids. From germline, CDR1 is SGHTA and CDR2 FQGNSA. DNA for the CDR3: TGTGCCAGCAGCGCCTTCCAGACAGGGAATGGCTACACCTTC. Its protein is CASSAFQTGNGYTF.

The CDR3 sequence is CASSQGGTSYEQYF. For the CDR3, the DNA is TGTGCCAGCAGCCAAGGGGGGACCTCCTACGAGCAGTACTTC. The chain combines TRBV4-2 with TRBJ2-7; D is possibly TRBD1 or TRBD2 (5 bases each). Looked up from germline, CDR1 is LGHNA and CDR2 is YNFKEQ. The CDR3 sequence is 14 residues long. V was shortened by 1 base and J by 0 bases, with 7 bases between the two germline ends.

The CDR3 reads CASRTGAYGYTF. The CDR3 DNA reads as TGTGCCAGCAGAACAGGGGCCTATGGCTACACCTTC. The V gene is TRBV28, the J gene TRBJ1-2, with 7 positions matching TRBD1. The CDR3 is 12 residues long. V gave up 6 bases and J gave up 4 bases; unmatched junction bases: 2. Germline V CDR1 and CDR2: MDHEN, SYDVKM.

As to this clone: The junction does not match germline at one end; this may be a read error. The V call is TRBV25-1, the J call TRBJ2-7, with 12 bases that match TRBD1. CDR1 and CDR2 from the germline V gene are MGHDK and SYGVNS. CDR3 length: 12 residues. CDR3 bases: TGTGCCAGCGGGACAGGGGGCTACGGGCAGTACTTC. Translation: CASGTGGYGQYF.